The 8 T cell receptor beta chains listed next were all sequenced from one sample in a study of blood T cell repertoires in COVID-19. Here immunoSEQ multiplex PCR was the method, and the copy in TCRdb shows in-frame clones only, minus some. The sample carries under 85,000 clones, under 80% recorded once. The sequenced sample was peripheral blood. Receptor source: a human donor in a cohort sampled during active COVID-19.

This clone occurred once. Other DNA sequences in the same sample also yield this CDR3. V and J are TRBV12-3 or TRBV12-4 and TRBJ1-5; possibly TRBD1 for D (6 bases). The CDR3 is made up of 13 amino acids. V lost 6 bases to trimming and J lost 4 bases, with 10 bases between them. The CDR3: CASRGQTNQPQHF. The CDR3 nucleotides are TGTGCCAGCAGAGGACAGACTAATCAGCCCCAGCATTTT.

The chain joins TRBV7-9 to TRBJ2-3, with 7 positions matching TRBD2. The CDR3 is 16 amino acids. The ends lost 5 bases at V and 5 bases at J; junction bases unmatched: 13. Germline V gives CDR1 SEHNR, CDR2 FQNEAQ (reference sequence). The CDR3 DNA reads TGTGCCAGCAGCCAACTAAGCGGGGTTAGGGGAGATACGCAGTATTTT. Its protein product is CASSQLSGVRGDTQYF.

The CDR3 DNA is TGTGCCAGCAGCTTGGGGGGCCTCGAAAACATTCAGTACTTC. Its translation: CASSLGGLENIQYF. This sequence joins TRBV5-4 and TRBJ2-4; the D gene is possibly TRBD1 (5 bases). Trimming left V 0 bases short and J 5 bases short, with 9 bases between. This CDR3 comprises 14 residues. The germline V gene has CDR1 SGHNT and CDR2 YYREEE (reference sequence).

The CDR3, as DNA: TGCGCCAGCAGCCAAGAAAAAATGGGCCTAGCGGGGTCCCTCCGACAGACCCAGTACTTC. It encodes CASSQEKMGLAGSLRQTQYF. The chain links TRBV4-3 to TRBJ2-5; 9 bases line up with TRBD2. The CDR3 contains 20 residues. The ends lost 0 bases at V and 6 bases at J; junction bases unmatched: 20. The germline gives CDR1 LGHNA, CDR2 YSLEER.

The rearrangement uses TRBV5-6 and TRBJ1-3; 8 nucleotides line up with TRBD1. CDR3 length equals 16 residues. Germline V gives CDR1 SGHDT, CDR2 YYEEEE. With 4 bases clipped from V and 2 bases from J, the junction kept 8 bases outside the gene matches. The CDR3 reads CASSQTGVEPGNTIYF. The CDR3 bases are TGTGCCAGCAGCCAGACAGGGGTTGAGCCTGGAAACACCATATATTTT.

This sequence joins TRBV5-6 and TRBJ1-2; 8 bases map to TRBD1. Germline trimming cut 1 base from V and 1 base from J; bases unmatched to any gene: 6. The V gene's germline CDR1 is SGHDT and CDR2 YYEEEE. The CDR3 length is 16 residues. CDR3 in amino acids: CASSLRQGANNYGYTF. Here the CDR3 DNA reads TGTGCCAGCAGCTTGAGGCAGGGGGCGAATAACTATGGCTACACCTTC.

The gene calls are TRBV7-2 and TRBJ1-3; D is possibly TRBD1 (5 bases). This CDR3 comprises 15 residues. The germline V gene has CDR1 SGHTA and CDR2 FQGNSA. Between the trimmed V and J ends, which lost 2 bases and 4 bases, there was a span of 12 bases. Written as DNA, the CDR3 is TGTGCCAGCAGCTTATCCGGCAGGGTGGGAAACACCATATATTTT. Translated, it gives CASSLSGRVGNTIYF.

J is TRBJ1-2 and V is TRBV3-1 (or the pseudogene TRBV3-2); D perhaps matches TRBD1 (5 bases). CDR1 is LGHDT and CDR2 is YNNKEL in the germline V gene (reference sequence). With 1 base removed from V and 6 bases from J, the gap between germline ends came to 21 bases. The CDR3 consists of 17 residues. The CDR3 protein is CASSQAVPGRGIDGYTF. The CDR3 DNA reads TGTGCCAGCAGCCAAGCAGTCCCAGGCCGGGGGATCGATGGCTACACCTTC.